The sample holds one count of the clone carrying this TCR beta chain. Its antigen is undetermined. Prior autoimmune disease or systemic immunosuppression barred patients. Libraries were prepared by immunoSEQ multiplex PCR; TCRdb keeps only in-frame clonotypes and omits some of them. The data hold 40,000 to 55,000 clones, with 91% observed a single time. Germline loops: CDR1 MGHRA, CDR2 YSYEKL. Trimming pared 5 bases from V and 1 base from J, leaving 11 bases between. This CDR3 spans 14 amino acids. This specimen comes from a study of OX40 agonist ivuxolimab in advanced cancers. The wider study: Patients received the agonistic anti-OX40 (CD134) antibody ivuxolimab. Dosing consisted of intravenous ivuxolimab at 0.01 to 10 mg/kg every 2 weeks. Study-wide results and caveats: Average numbers of expanded clones were greater in CD8+ T cells than in CD4+.

The TCR comes from an adult with an advanced solid tumor such as melanoma, head and neck, liver or kidney cancer. The chain is built from TRBV4-1 and TRBJ1-1; weak D call: TRBD1 (5 bases). The sequenced sample was CD4+ or CD8+ T cells sorted from blood, obtained in a trial of the OX40 agonist ivuxolimab. The CDR3 loop is CASSLYGTNTEAFF. For the CDR3, the DNA is TGCGCCAGCAGCTTATACGGGACGAACACTGAAGCTTTCTTT.